The 26 T cell receptor beta chains in this list originate from one sample, sequenced in a study of CD8 T cells in Susac syndrome. Random-hexamer reverse transcription was applied to roughly 0.5 to 1 ug RNA. TCRdb called the immunoSEQ multiplex PCR reads again in MiXCR, with one record for every CDR3 protein. The table has hundreds of thousands of distinct CDR3 sequences, around nine tenths seen once. The material sequenced was CD8+ T cells from PBMCs. The receptors were gathered from a human donor with multiple sclerosis.

The chain couples TRBV7-9 to TRBJ2-1; D not resolved. V shed 2 bases and J shed 12 bases, with 8 bases lying between them. The CDR3 contains 11 residues. CDR1 and CDR2 (germline): SEHNR, FQNEAQ (reference sequence). In DNA form, the CDR3 reads TGTGCCAGCAGCTTAACGGGTGGGCAGTTCTTC. Its protein product is CASSLTGGQFF.

This clonotype was seen more than once but under ten times. The chain links TRBV6-1 to TRBJ1-2, with TRBD1 matching over 7 bases. V trimming: 5 bases; J trimming: 3 bases; junction bases outside the gene matches: 3. Germline CDR1 MNHNS, CDR2 SASEGT. The CDR3 spans 13 residues. This CDR3 reads CASSWDSYYGYTF. CDR3 DNA sequence: TGTGCCAGCAGTTGGGACAGTTACTATGGCTACACCTTC.

The CDR3 loop reads CASSLDFRQATDNEQFF. CDR3 coding DNA: TGCGCCAGCAGCTTGGATTTTAGGCAGGCAACCGACAATGAGCAGTTCTTC. This chain joins TRBV5-1 and TRBJ2-1; D call uncertain. Germline V CDR1 and CDR2: SGHRS, YFSETQ. V gave up 0 bases and J gave up 5 bases, with 18 bases separating them. The CDR3 spans 17 residues.

The CDR3 sequence: CASSLQGLDEQFF. The DNA for the CDR3 is TGTGCCAGCAGCTTACAAGGTCTGGATGAGCAGTTCTTC. The chain has TRBV7-9 and TRBJ2-1; D call uncertain. Trimming removed 2 bases at V and 8 bases at J, with 10 bases between. Germline loops: CDR1 SEHNR, CDR2 FQNEAQ (reference sequence). This CDR3 is built from 13 residues. Using reference TRBV7-9 and TRBJ2-1 for the parts outside the CDR3, the full variable domain is DTGVSQNPRHKITKRGQNVTFRCDPISEHNRLYWYRQTLGQGPEFLTYFQNEAQLEKSRLLSDRFSAERPKGSFSTLEIQRTEQGDSAMYLCASSLQGLDEQFFGPGTRLTVL.

This chain joins TRBV6-2 or TRBV6-3 and TRBJ2-4, with 8 positions matching TRBD2. CDR3 length: 18 residues. CDR1 and CDR2 from the germline V gene are MNHEY and SVGEGT. V shed 6 bases, J shed 0 bases, and the junction held 13 bases outside the gene matches. CDR3 DNA sequence: TGTGCCAGCAGGAATTGGCGGGAGGTCGGATTAGCCAAAAACATTCAGTACTTC. Translation gives CASRNWREVGLAKNIQYF.

The rearrangement links TRBV4-1 to TRBJ1-3; D is possibly TRBD1 (5 bases). V was shortened by 1 base and J by 0 bases, with 16 bases between the two germline ends. The CDR3 covers 18 residues. Germline CDR1 is MGHRA and CDR2 is YSYEKL. CDR3 nucleotides: TGCGCCAGCAGCCAAGTGTTTCAGGGTGACCCCTCTGGAAACACCATATATTTT. Its protein product is CASSQVFQGDPSGNTIYF.

V is TRBV5-6 and J is TRBJ1-1; the D gene is possibly TRBD1 (5 bases). Germline V gives CDR1 SGHDT, CDR2 YYEEEE. This CDR3 region has 12 residues. The germline V and J ends were trimmed by 2 bases and 7 bases, with 9 bases remaining between them. The CDR3 DNA is TGTGCCAGCAGCTTCGGACAAATTGAAGCTTTCTTT. Translated: CASSFGQIEAFF.

This chain uses TRBV7-9 with TRBJ1-1; D is possibly TRBD1 (5 bases). The CDR3 contains 12 residues. CDR1 and CDR2 from the germline V gene are SEHNR and FQNEAQ (reference sequence). With 5 bases removed from V and 1 base from J, the gap between germline ends came to 5 bases. The CDR3 is CASSGTNTEAFF. CDR3 nucleotide sequence: TGTGCCAGCAGCGGGACGAACACTGAAGCTTTCTTT.

The J gene is TRBJ1-1, the V gene TRBV25-1, with D possibly TRBD1 on 5 matching bases. CDR1 MGHDK and CDR2 SYGVNS come from the germline V gene. CDR3 length: 13 amino acids. Trimming pared 2 bases from V and 4 bases from J, leaving 8 bases between. The CDR3 reads CASSEQGATEAFF. The CDR3 DNA sequence: TGTGCCAGCAGTGAACAGGGAGCCACTGAAGCTTTCTTT.

The genes are TRBV15 and TRBJ1-4, with D perhaps matching TRBD1 (5 bases). With 6 bases removed from V and 5 bases from J, the gap between germline ends came to 16 bases. CDR1 LNHNV and CDR2 YYDKDF come from the germline V gene (reference sequence). This CDR3 is built from 15 residues. CDR3 bases: TGTGCCACCAGACCCAGTAGTGGGGGGAATGAAAAACTGTTTTTT. Translation: CATRPSSGGNEKLFF.

The V and J genes are TRBV30 and TRBJ1-2, with D perhaps matching TRBD1 (5 bases). The CDR3 spans 14 residues. Trimming removed 3 bases from V and 2 bases from J, with 13 bases in between. The germline V gene encodes CDR1 GTSNPN and CDR2 SVGIG (reference sequence). As DNA, the CDR3 is TGTGCCTGGAGGGGCCAGGGAAACAACTATGGCTACACCTTC. Translated, it gives CAWRGQGNNYGYTF.

This clonotype was seen once. The chain is built from TRBV30 and TRBJ2-5; 8 nucleotides agree with TRBD1. There are 14 residues in the CDR3. The germline V gene has CDR1 GTSNPN and CDR2 SVGIG (reference sequence). With 3 bases clipped from V and 5 bases from J, the junction kept 8 bases outside the gene matches. The CDR3 nucleotides read TGTGCCTGGAGCGCGACAGGGGCTGGGGAGACCCAGTACTTC. Residues: CAWSATGAGETQYF.

J is TRBJ2-7 and V is TRBV27; 9 nucleotides align to TRBD2. J was trimmed by 4 bases and V by 5 bases; bases with no gene match: 9. The CDR3 runs 15 residues. CDR1 MNHEY and CDR2 SMNVEV come from the germline V gene (reference sequence). The CDR3 DNA reads TGTGCCAGCAGTCCTATTAATAGCGGGGGTTACGAGCAGTACTTC. It codes for CASSPINSGGYEQYF.

The chain recombines TRBV13 with TRBJ2-1, with 11 bases matching TRBD2. Germline V lookup: CDR1 PRHDT, CDR2 FYEKMQ (reference sequence). The CDR3 extends over 16 amino acids. The V segment lost 5 bases and the J segment 4 bases; nucleotides outside the gene matches: 7. Written as DNA, the CDR3 is TGTGCCAGCAGCCCCACTAGCGGGGGCCAGTACAATGAGCAGTTCTTC. Translation gives CASSPTSGGQYNEQFF.

The gene calls are TRBV4-1 and TRBJ1-1; 7 nucleotides line up with TRBD1. V lost 0 bases and J lost 7; bases outside the gene matches: 5. Germline values: CDR1 MGHRA, CDR2 YSYEKL. This CDR3 has 14 residues. The CDR3 reads CASSQDQGGGEAFF. The CDR3 DNA reads as TGCGCCAGCAGCCAAGATCAAGGGGGCGGTGAAGCTTTCTTT.

This chain connects TRBV4-1 to TRBJ2-1; D remains ambiguous. The V end was cut by 0 bases, the J end by 5 bases, with 11 bases between. Germline CDR1 reads MGHRA; CDR2 reads YSYEKL. The CDR3 has 15 residues. CDR3: CASSQDPQADNEQFF. CDR3 DNA sequence: TGCGCCAGCAGCCAAGATCCCCAGGCGGACAATGAGCAGTTCTTC.

The chain uses TRBV7-9 and TRBJ2-2; D gene uncertain. The V gene's germline CDR1 is SEHNR and CDR2 FQNEAQ (reference sequence). V lost 5 bases to trimming and J lost 8 bases, with 9 bases between them. This CDR3 region has 12 residues. In nucleotides, the CDR3 is TGTGCCAGCAGCCCCCCCCTGGGGGAGCTGTTTTTT. This encodes CASSPPLGELFF.

The chain carries TRBV14 and TRBJ2-3, with D unresolved. The CDR3 has 14 residues. V was cut by 4 bases and J by 1 base, with 9 bases left in between. Germline CDR1 is SGHDN and CDR2 is FVKESK. The CDR3 DNA is TGTGCCAGCAGCCCCCACCTTCGCACAGATACGCAGTATTTT. Translated: CASSPHLRTDTQYF.

V and J are TRBV29-1 and TRBJ2-1; the D call may be TRBD1 or TRBD2 (5 bases each). This CDR3 spans 19 amino acids. Trimming took 7 bases from V and 6 from J, leaving 34 bases between them. Germline loops: CDR1 SQVTM, CDR2 ANQGSEA. The CDR3 loop reads CSGSGGELGTPGYVNEQFF. DNA of the CDR3: TGCAGCGGCTCTGGTGGGGAACTAGGGACCCCTGGGTATGTCAATGAGCAGTTCTTC.

The chain joins TRBV9 to TRBJ2-1, with D unresolved. Per germline, CDR1 SGDLS and CDR2 YYNGEE. The CDR3 covers 14 residues. Deletions cut 4 bases from V and 6 bases from J, with 14 bases between. The CDR3: CASSPHEVSNEQFF. In DNA, the CDR3 is TGTGCCAGCAGCCCTCACGAAGTCAGCAATGAGCAGTTCTTC.

V is TRBV4-1 and J is TRBJ2-1, with D possibly matching TRBD1 (5 bases). V lost 1 base to trimming and J lost 10 bases, with 17 bases between them. Germline V CDR1 and CDR2: MGHRA, YSYEKL. The CDR3 length is 15 residues. CDR3 bases: TGCGCCAGCAGCCAAGCATGGGGCAGGGCAGTAGAGCAGTTCTTC. Protein: CASSQAWGRAVEQFF.

This chain connects TRBV4-3 to TRBJ2-3, with a tentative D call TRBD2 (7 bases). V lost 4 bases and J 0 bases, leaving 14 bases between the germline ends. The CDR3 is 16 amino acids. Germline loops: CDR1 LGHNA, CDR2 YSLEER. The CDR3 is CASSLRGAPSTDTQYF. DNA for the CDR3: TGCGCCAGCAGCCTCCGGGGGGCGCCTAGCACAGATACGCAGTATTTT.

V and J are TRBV5-8 and TRBJ2-5, with a possible D match to TRBD2 (5 bases). Germline lookup yields CDR1 SGHTS and CDR2 YDEGEE. The CDR3 consists of 15 residues. The V and J ends lost 5 bases and 5 bases respectively, with 19 bases between them. The DNA for the CDR3 is TGTGCCAGCAGTCGAAGACTGGCGGGTAGGGAGACCCAGTACTTC. Its protein product is CASSRRLAGRETQYF.

The V call is TRBV27, the J call TRBJ2-6, with no clear D. Per germline, CDR1 MNHEY and CDR2 SMNVEV (reference sequence). This CDR3 contains 15 residues. The V end lost 6 bases, the J end lost 2 bases, and 11 bases lay between the germline ends. The CDR3 nucleotides are TGTGCCAGCAGATTGGGGTCTCCTGGGGCCAACGTCCTGACTTTC. Amino acids: CASRLGSPGANVLTF.

This chain joins TRBV20-1 and TRBJ2-1, with 7 bases matching TRBD2. This CDR3 has 13 amino acids. CDR1 DFQATT and CDR2 SNEGSKA come from the germline V gene (reference sequence). The ends lost 4 bases at V and 4 bases at J; junction bases unmatched: 4. The CDR3 protein is CSATGGTYNEQFF. In DNA form, the CDR3 reads TGCAGTGCTACCGGGGGGACGTACAATGAGCAGTTCTTC.

The chain carries TRBV20-1 and TRBJ1-3; D remains ambiguous. The germline CDR1 and CDR2 sequences are DFQATT and SNEGSKA (reference sequence). Trimming left V 1 base short and J 0 bases short, with 16 bases between. The CDR3 extends over 17 amino acids. The CDR3 DNA sequence: TGCAGTGCTAGAGGCAATGACAATTACGGCTCTGGAAACACCATATATTTT. This gives the protein CSARGNDNYGSGNTIYF.